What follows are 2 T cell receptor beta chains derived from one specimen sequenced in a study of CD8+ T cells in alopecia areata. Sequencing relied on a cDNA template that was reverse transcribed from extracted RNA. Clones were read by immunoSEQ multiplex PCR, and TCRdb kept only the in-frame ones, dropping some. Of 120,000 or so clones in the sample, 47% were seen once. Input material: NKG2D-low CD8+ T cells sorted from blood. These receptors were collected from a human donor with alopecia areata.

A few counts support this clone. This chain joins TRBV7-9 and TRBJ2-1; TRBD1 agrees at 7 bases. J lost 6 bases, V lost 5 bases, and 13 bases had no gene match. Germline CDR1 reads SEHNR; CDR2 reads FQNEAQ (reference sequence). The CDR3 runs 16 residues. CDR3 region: CASSPWPGGILNEQFF. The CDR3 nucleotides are TGTGCCAGCAGCCCCTGGCCAGGGGGTATCCTCAATGAGCAGTTCTTC.

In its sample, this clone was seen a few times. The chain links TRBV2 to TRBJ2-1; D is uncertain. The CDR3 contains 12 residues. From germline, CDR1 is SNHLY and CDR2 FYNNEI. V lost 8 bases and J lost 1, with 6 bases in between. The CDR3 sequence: CASGQSYNEQFF. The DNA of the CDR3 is TGTGCCAGCGGGCAGTCCTACAATGAGCAGTTCTTC.